The 10 T cell receptor beta chains in this list originate from one sample, sequenced in a study of T cells in Graves' hyperthyroidism and ophthalmopathy. Amplification yielded TCR beta CDR3 regions, with RNA transcripts as the source. First-round RT-PCR of the TCR CDR3 relied on the HTBI primer set. TCRdb independently ran MiXCR on the multiplex PCR reads; one entry per CDR3 protein. The repertoire holds hundreds of thousands of distinct CDR3 sequences, with roughly 40% as singletons. Sequenced: blood. The receptors stem from a man aged 18 to 29 with Graves' hyperthyroidism.

The chain carries TRBV5-4 and TRBJ1-6, with D tentatively TRBD1 (6 bases). The CDR3 is made up of 15 amino acids. With 4 bases removed from V and 5 bases from J, the gap between germline ends came to 13 bases. Germline V gives CDR1 SGHNT, CDR2 YYREEE (reference sequence). In DNA, the CDR3 is TGTGCCAGCAGCCTGGGGGGGCAGAATAATTCACCCCTCCACTTT. It yields the protein CASSLGGQNNSPLHF.

This clonotype has a handful of counts. This chain joins TRBV5-1 and TRBJ1-2; 8 nucleotides align to TRBD1. V lost 0 bases and J lost 2; bases outside the gene matches: 3. The CDR3 spans 15 residues. Germline assignment: CDR1 SGHRS and CDR2 YFSETQ. DNA of the CDR3: TGCGCCAGCAGCTTGGCGGACAGGGAGAACTATGGCTACACCTTC. Its translation: CASSLADRENYGYTF.

The chain is built from TRBV4-1 and TRBJ2-6; D gene uncertain. Between the trimmed V and J ends, which lost 0 bases and 2 bases, there was a span of 5 bases. Germline CDR1 is MGHRA and CDR2 is YSYEKL. This CDR3 contains 15 residues. CDR3 in amino acids: CASSQERAGANVLTF. The DNA for the CDR3 is TGCGCCAGCAGCCAAGAACGGGCTGGGGCCAACGTCCTGACTTTC.

The V and J genes are TRBV7-3 and TRBJ2-5; 15 bases are shared with TRBD2. Losses at the gene ends were 5 bases for V and 1 base for J; bases not matched to a gene: 8. Germline CDR1 reads SGHTA; CDR2 reads FQGTGA. The CDR3 consists of 18 residues. CDR3 in DNA: TGTGCCAGCAGCCTCCCCGGGACTAGCGGGGGGACCCAAGAGACCCAGTACTTC. Translation: CASSLPGTSGGTQETQYF.

The V gene is TRBV12-3 or TRBV12-4, the J gene TRBJ2-5, with TRBD1 matching over 8 bases. J lost 4 bases, V lost 5 bases, and 9 bases had no gene match. The CDR3 length is 15 residues. Here the CDR3 reads CASSPPDTGGETQYF. In DNA form, the CDR3 reads TGTGCCAGCAGTCCACCCGATACAGGGGGAGAGACCCAGTACTTC.

This clonotype was seen many times. In DNA form, the CDR3 reads TGTGCCAGCTCCCAAGGCGTTAATGAAAAACTGTTTTTT. It codes for CASSQGVNEKLFF. This chain connects TRBV19 to TRBJ1-4; D remains unclear. The V and J ends lost 9 bases and 4 bases respectively, with 12 bases between them. Germline values: CDR1 LNHDA, CDR2 SQIVND (reference sequence). CDR3 length equals 13 residues.

The genes are TRBV7-9 and TRBJ2-7, with a tentative D call TRBD1 (5 bases). From germline, CDR1 is SEHNR and CDR2 FQNEAQ (reference sequence). The CDR3 length is 15 residues. Trimming stripped 5 bases from V and 2 bases from J, with 16 bases between. CDR3 loop: CASSVVSTAPYEQYF. The CDR3 bases are TGTGCCAGCAGCGTAGTCTCGACAGCCCCCTACGAGCAGTACTTC. Complete variable domain (other parts from reference TRBV7-9 and TRBJ2-7): DTGVSQNPRHKITKRGQNVTFRCDPISEHNRLYWYRQTLGQGPEFLTYFQNEAQLEKSRLLSDRFSAERPKGSFSTLEIQRTEQGDSAMYLCASSVVSTAPYEQYFGPGTRLTVT.

This chain joins TRBV20-1 and TRBJ1-5; D is uncertain. V was pared by 3 bases and J by 4 bases, with 13 bases between. Germline-derived CDR1 and CDR2 are DFQATT and SNEGSKA (reference sequence). The CDR3 loop spans 14 amino acids. The CDR3 spells CSASKGPPNQPQHF. CDR3 DNA: TGCAGTGCTAGCAAAGGACCGCCGAATCAGCCCCAGCATTTT.

The J gene is TRBJ2-2, the V gene TRBV7-8; 9 bases fit TRBD2. Germline trimming cut 2 bases from V and 4 bases from J; bases unmatched to any gene: 8. The germline V gene encodes CDR1 SGHVS and CDR2 FQNEAQ. The CDR3 covers 17 residues. The CDR3 sequence: CASSLYALAGTTGELFF. For the CDR3, the DNA is TGTGCCAGCAGCTTATATGCCCTAGCGGGGACCACCGGGGAGCTGTTTTTT.

This clonotype was found many times. V gene TRBV7-2 combines with J gene TRBJ2-7; D gene ambiguous. CDR1 SGHTA and CDR2 FQGNSA come from the germline V gene. The V end was cut by 4 bases, the J end by 6 bases, with 10 bases between. This CDR3 spans 12 amino acids. CDR3 sequence reads: CASSYAAREQYF. The CDR3, as DNA: TGTGCCAGCAGCTACGCGGCGCGCGAGCAGTACTTC. The complete variable domain, with remaining parts taken from reference TRBV7-2 and TRBJ2-7, reads GAGVSQSPSNKVTEKGKDVELRCDPISGHTALYWYRQSLGQGLEFLIYFQGNSAPDKSGLPSDRFSAERTGGSVSTLTIQRTQQEDSAVYLCASSYAAREQYFGPGTRLTVT.